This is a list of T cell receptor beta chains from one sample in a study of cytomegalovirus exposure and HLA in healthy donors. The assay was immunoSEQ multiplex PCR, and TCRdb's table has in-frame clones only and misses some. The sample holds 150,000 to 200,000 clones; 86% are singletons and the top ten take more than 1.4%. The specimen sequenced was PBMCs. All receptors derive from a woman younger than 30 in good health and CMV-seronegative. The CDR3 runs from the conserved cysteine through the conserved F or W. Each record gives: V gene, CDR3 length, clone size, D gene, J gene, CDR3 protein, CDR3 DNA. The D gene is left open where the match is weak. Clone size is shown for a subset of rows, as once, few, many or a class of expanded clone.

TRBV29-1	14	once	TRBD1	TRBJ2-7	CSVAPRQGTYEQYF	TGCAGCGTGGCGCCCCGACAGGGGACCTACGAGCAGTACTTC
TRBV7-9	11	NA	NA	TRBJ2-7	CASSLTTEQYF	TGTGCCAGCAGCTTGACTACAGAGCAGTACTTC
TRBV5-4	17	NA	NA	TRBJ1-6	CASSFYPSSSYNSPLHF	TGTGCCAGCAGCTTTTATCCATCCAGCTCCTATAATTCACCCCTCCACTTT
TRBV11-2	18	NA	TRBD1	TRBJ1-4	CASSLSLRRTGWDEKLFF	TGTGCCAGCAGCTTAAGTCTCCGTAGGACAGGGTGGGATGAAAAACTGTTTTTT
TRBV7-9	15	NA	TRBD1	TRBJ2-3	CASSSDRASTDTQYF	TGTGCCAGCAGCTCGGACAGGGCTAGCACAGATACGCAGTATTTT
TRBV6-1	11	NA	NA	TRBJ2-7	CASSNNYEQYF	TGTGCCAGCAGCAACAACTACGAGCAGTACTTC
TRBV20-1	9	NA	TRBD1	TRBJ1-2	CSEGGTGVF	TGCAGTGAGGGGGGGACAGGGGTCTTC
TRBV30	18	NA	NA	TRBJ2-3	CAWSVGGTYGANTDTQYF	TGTGCCTGGAGTGTGGGTGGGACATACGGCGCCAACACAGATACGCAGTATTTT
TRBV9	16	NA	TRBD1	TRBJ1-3	CASSPPRRTGRNTIYF	TGTGCCAGCAGCCCACCCCGGCGGACAGGGAGAAACACCATATATTTT
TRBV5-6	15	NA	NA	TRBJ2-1	CASSPGRGSYNEQFF	TGTGCCAGCAGCCCCGGGAGAGGCTCCTACAATGAGCAGTTCTTC
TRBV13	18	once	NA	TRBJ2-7	CASSLGLTQFEEDYEQYF	TGTGCCAGCAGCTTAGGTTTAACACAGTTCGAAGAAGACTACGAGCAGTACTTC
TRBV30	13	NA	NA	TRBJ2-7	CAWTYRISHEQYF	TGTGCCTGGACCTACAGGATTTCCCACGAGCAGTACTTC
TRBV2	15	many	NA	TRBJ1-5	CASSDHGVGNQPQHF	TGTGCCAGCAGTGACCACGGGGTGGGGAATCAGCCCCAGCATTTT
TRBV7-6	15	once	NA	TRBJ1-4	CASSLGVWDRGKLFF	TGTGCCAGCAGCTTAGGGGTGTGGGACCGGGGGAAACTGTTTTTT
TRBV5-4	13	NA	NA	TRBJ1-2	CASSGARPYGYTF	TGTGCCAGCTCAGGGGCGAGGCCCTATGGCTACACCTTC